One TCR beta chain is described in this entry. What it binds is not known. This record belongs to a study of T cell repertoires in cytomegalovirus infection. Across the study: Well-studied HLA-B-restricted CMV epitopes were used in the study alongside recently identified HLA-C-restricted ones.

TCRdb reprocessed the reads via MiXCR and lists one record per CDR3 protein. The sample lists 200,000 to 250,000 distinct CDR3 sequences; 38% were seen once. V lost 5 bases and J 5 bases, leaving 14 bases between the germline ends. The CDR3 consists of 14 residues. Study results and caveats: The ex vivo response was dominated by HLA-C-restricted CMV-specific TCR beta clonotypes.

This sequence was found in a human donor in good health (CMV status not recorded). Some clones in this sample may be carry-over from other donors' samples. Sequences were derived from CD8+ T cells from cultured PBMCs, sampled from culture after CMV antigen stimulation. This chain uses TRBV12-3 or TRBV12-4 with TRBJ2-3; maybe TRBD1 (7 bases). CDR3 sequence (DNA): TGTGCCAGCAGTCAGGAGGGGGCGGAAGATACGCAGTATTTT. Its translation: CASSQEGAEDTQYF.